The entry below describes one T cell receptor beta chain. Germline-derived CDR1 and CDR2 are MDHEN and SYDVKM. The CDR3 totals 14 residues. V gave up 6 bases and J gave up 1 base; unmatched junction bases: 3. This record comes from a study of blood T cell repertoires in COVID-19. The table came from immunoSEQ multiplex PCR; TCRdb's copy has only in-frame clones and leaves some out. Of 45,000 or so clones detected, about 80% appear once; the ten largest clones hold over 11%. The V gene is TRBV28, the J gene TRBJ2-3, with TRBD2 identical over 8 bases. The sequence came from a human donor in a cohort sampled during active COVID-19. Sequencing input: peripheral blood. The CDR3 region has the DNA TGTGCCAGCAGACTAGCGGCACGCACAGATACGCAGTATTTT. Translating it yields CASRLAARTDTQYF.